This T cell receptor (beta chain) was profiled in a study of shared T cell receptors in the human thymus (dated by TCRdb to the early 2020s). The study in broad terms: The study investigated the way shared, self-reactive T-cell receptor alpha chains are produced in the human thymus.

CDR1 is given as MNHEY and CDR2 as SVGAGI, both from the germline V gene. The germline ends are 20 bases apart after V is trimmed by 4 bases and J by 4 bases. There are 16 amino acids in the CDR3, from cysteine to phenylalanine inclusive. Only the CDR3 DNA is retained, 48 bases long and in frame from the first base. This clone came up once. Its antigen is unknown. Qualities for individual bases were not recorded, and no much larger clone is one base off. The library was made by the immunoSEQ multiplex PCR assay. Drawn from immuneACCESS, this table holds only the in-frame rearrangements with V and J called that TCRdb kept. Clones are partly lost; checked studies trace under half to an unresolved V gene and leave the rest unexplained. The sample table holds 700,000 or so clones, of which 80% to 90% were seen once. The top ten clonotypes cover around 0.01% of the sample. Another study also made use of these data, one on human thymus T cells. As the second paper documents: The donors were immunologically healthy infants in Finland who had open corrective cardiac surgery for congenital heart defects. Thymus tissue was collected as surgical resects that were removed during corrective cardiac surgery. Usage of V and J gene segments appeared to be biased in both the thymic and the peripheral blood repertoires. According to the related research, thymic TCR repertoires were highly overlapping among unrelated individuals. The study used fewer than ten infant thymus samples plus four related peripheral blood samples to characterize TCR alpha and beta repertoires. The cohort included about 6 male and two female infants, with donor ages spanning 7 to 244 days. Thymocytes were freed from the tissue by mechanical means and kept at -70 degrees C as pellets of roughly 8.5-31 million cells. Genomic DNA was extracted from frozen cell pellets with a QIAsymphony instrument. Using the immunoSEQ multiplex PCR assay, the TCRB and TCRAD loci were amplified from a standardized quantity of quality-controlled genomic DNA. The V(D)J region was spanned by amplicons of a length sufficient to cover the CDR3 and to identify V and J genes. Through the commercial immunoSEQ service, the amplicons were sequenced on an Illumina platform. Primer bias and sequencing errors were corrected using previously described methods, and TCRAD and TCRB definitions followed the IMGT database. Repertoires were analysed with immunoSEQ Analyzer 3.0 and VDJTools, covering basic statistics, V/J segment usage, diversity estimates, rarefaction and pairwise overlap. Chao1, ChaoE, Efron-Thisted, Shannon and inverse Simpson indices were used to estimate diversity, which was also estimated on datasets down-sampled to the smallest sample. Repertoire overlap was determined by strict matching of CDR3 nucleotide sequence, V gene and J gene, and Jaccard-based multidimensional scaling clustering was applied. On average, thymus samples yielded 750,000 to 1,000,000 unique TCRB clonotypes, whereas blood samples yielded around 88,000.

The receptor was derived from a girl in the first two years of life with a congenital heart defect. Donor details come from another sample of the same person, matched by shared clones. Specimen: thymocytes. The sequence joins TRBV6-5 to TRBJ2-7; the best D guess is TRBD1, with 6 bases matching. Read as DNA, the sequence is TGTGCCAGCAGTTCCCGACCGACAGGAGAACCGTACGAGCAGTACTTC. Its protein product is CASSSRPTGEPYEQYF.